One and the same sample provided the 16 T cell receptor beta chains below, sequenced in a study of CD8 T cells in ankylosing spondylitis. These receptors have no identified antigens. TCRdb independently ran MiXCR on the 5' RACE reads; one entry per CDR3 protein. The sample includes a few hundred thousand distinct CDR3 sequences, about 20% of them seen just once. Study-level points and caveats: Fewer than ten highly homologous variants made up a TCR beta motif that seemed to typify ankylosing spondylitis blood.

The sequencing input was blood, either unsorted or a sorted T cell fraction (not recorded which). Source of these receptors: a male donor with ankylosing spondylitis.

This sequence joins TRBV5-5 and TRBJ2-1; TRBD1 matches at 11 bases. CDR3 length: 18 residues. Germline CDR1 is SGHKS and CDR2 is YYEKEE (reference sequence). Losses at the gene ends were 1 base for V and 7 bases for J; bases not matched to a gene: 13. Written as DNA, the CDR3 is TGTGCCAGCAGCTTGAAGGCCCGACCGGGACAGGGGGGGAATGAGCAGTTCTTC. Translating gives CASSLKARPGQGGNEQFF.

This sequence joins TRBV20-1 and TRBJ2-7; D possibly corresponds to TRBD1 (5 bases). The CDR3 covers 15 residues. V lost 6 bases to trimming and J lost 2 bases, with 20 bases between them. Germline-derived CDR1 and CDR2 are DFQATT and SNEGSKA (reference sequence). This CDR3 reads CSAPSPRTTTYEQYF. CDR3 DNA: TGCAGTGCCCCCAGTCCCCGGACAACTACCTACGAGCAGTACTTC.

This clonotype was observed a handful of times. The CDR3 DNA reads as TGTGCCAGCAGCTTGGGCGGGGGTAGCGGAGTAGGAGTTAACAATGAGCAGTTCTTC. Protein sequence: CASSLGGGSGVGVNNEQFF. The rearrangement joins TRBV5-4 to TRBJ2-1; 7 nucleotides match TRBD2. The CDR3 is 19 residues long. V lost 0 bases to trimming and J lost 5 bases; unmatched junction nucleotides: 17. Germline V gives CDR1 SGHNT, CDR2 YYREEE (reference sequence).

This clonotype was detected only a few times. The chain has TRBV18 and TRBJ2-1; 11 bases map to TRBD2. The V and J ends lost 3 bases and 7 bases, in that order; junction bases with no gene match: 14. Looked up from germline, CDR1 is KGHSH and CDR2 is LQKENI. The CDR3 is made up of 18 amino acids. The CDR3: CASSPRQTVAGGPNEQFF. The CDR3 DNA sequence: TGTGCCAGCTCACCCCGACAGACCGTAGCGGGAGGGCCAAATGAGCAGTTCTTC.

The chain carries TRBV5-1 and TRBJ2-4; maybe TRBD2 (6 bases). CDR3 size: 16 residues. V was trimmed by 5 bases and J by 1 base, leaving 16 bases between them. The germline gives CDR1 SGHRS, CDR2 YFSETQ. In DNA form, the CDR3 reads TGCGCCAGCAGTATGGCCCTAGGAGGGGCCAAAAACATTCAGTACTTC. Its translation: CASSMALGGAKNIQYF.

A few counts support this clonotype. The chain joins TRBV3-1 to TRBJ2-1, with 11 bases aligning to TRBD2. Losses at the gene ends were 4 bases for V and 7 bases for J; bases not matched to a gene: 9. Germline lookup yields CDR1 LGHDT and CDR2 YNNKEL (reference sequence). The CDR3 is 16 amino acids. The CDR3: CASSRHLAGGRNEQFF. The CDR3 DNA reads TGTGCCAGCAGCCGCCACCTAGCGGGAGGTCGAAATGAGCAGTTCTTC.

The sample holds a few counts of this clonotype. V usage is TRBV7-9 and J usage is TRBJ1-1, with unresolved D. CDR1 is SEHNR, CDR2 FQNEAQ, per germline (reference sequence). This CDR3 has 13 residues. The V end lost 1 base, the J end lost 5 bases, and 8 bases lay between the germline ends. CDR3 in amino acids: CASSLEAGTEAFF. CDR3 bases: TGTGCCAGCAGCTTAGAGGCGGGGACTGAAGCTTTCTTT.

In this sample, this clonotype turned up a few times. The CDR3 protein is CASSSSTSVEQYF. DNA for the CDR3: TGTGCCAGCAGTTCCAGTACTAGTGTCGAGCAGTACTTC. The chain has TRBV27 and TRBJ2-7; TRBD2 is a possible D gene (5 bases). Germline V lookup: CDR1 MNHEY, CDR2 SMNVEV (reference sequence). CDR3 length: 13 residues. Trimming removed 4 bases from V and 6 bases from J, with 13 bases in between.

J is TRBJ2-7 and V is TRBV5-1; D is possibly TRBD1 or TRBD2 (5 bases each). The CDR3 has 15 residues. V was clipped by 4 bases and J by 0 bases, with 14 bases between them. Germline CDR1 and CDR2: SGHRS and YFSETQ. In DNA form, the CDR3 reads TGCGCCAGCAGCGGTGGGACCCAGCGCTCCTACGAGCAGTACTTC. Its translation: CASSGGTQRSYEQYF.

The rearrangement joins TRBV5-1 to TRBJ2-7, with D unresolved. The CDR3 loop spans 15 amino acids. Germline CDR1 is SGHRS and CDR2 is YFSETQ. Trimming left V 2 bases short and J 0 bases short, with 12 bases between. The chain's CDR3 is CASSFRPGDSYEQYF. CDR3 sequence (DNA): TGCGCCAGCAGCTTCCGGCCAGGAGACTCCTACGAGCAGTACTTC.

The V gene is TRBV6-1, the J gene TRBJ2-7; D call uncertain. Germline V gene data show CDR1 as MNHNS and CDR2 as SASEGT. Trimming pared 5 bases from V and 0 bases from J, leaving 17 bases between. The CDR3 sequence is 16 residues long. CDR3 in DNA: TGTGCCAGCAGTCCTTCCTTTCGGATGAGCTCCTACGAGCAGTACTTC. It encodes CASSPSFRMSSYEQYF.

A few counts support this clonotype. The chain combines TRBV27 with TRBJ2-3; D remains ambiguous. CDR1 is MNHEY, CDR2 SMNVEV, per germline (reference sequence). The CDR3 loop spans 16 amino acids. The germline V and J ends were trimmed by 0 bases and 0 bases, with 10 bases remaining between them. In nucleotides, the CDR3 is TGTGCCAGCAGTTTATCGATCCCCTCTAGCACAGATACGCAGTATTTT. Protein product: CASSLSIPSSTDTQYF.

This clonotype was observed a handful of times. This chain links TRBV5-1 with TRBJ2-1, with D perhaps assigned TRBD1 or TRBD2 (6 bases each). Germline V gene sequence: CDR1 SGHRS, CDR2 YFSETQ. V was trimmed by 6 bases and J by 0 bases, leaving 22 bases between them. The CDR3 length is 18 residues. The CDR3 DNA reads TGCGCCAGCACCAAGGGGGGTGGCGGGTTTAGCTCCTACAATGAGCAGTTCTTC. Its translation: CASTKGGGGFSSYNEQFF.

CDR3 DNA sequence: TGTGCCACCAGTGATTACAGGTTCGAGACAGATACGCAGTATTTT. Protein product: CATSDYRFETDTQYF. The V and J genes are TRBV24-1 and TRBJ2-3, with D possibly being TRBD1 (5 bases). V lost 2 bases and J 3 bases, leaving 11 bases between the germline ends. This CDR3 region has 15 residues. Germline loops: CDR1 KGHDR, CDR2 SFDVKD.

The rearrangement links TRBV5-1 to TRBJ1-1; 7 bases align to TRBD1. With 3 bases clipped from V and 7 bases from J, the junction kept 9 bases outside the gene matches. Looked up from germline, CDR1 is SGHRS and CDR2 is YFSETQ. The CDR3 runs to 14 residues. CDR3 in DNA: TGCGCCAGCAGCTGGGGAGGGGGCGCAGATGAAGCTTTCTTT. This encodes CASSWGGGADEAFF.

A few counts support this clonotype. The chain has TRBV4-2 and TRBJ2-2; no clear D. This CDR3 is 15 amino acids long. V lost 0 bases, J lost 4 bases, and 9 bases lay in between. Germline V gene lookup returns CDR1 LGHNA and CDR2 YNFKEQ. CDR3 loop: CASSQDGISTGELFF. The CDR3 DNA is TGTGCCAGCAGCCAAGACGGAATTAGCACCGGGGAGCTGTTTTTT.